These T cell receptor beta chains were read from a single sample in a study of a mutant IDH1 vaccine in newly diagnosed glioma. Generated by immunoSEQ multiplex PCR, the TCRdb table keeps only in-frame clones and is missing some. This sample has over 30,000 clones, with more than 55% found just once. What these receptors recognize is not known. The sample was PBMCs, taken from a glioma patient whose treatment included an IDH1 peptide vaccine. The source of these receptors is a woman aged 18-29 years with glioma. Each CDR3 is given with its conserved first and last residue. Fields, in order: clone size, D gene, J gene, CDR3 length, V gene, CDR3 DNA, CDR3 protein. A D gene is named only where the DNA matches it firmly. Expanded clones get a size class; other rows say once, few or many, or leave the size out.

abundance: -; d_gene: TRBD1; j_gene: TRBJ1-1; len: 16; v_gene: TRBV5-4; CDR3nt: TGTGCCAGCAGTCGGGGACAGGGGGGTTTACACACTGAAGCTTTCTTT; CDR3aa: CASSRGQGGLHTEAFF
abundance: few; d_gene: TRBD2; j_gene: TRBJ2-7; len: 14; v_gene: TRBV29-1; CDR3nt: TGCAGCGTCTTGGGGCTAGCGGGAGTGTACGAGCAGTACTTC; CDR3aa: CSVLGLAGVYEQYF
abundance: few; d_gene: -; j_gene: TRBJ2-7; len: 14; v_gene: TRBV28; CDR3nt: TGTGCCAGCAGTTTAGCCCAGAGCCTATACGAGCAGTACTTC; CDR3aa: CASSLAQSLYEQYF
abundance: -; d_gene: TRBD2; j_gene: TRBJ2-2; len: 17; v_gene: TRBV4-2; CDR3nt: TGTGCCAGCAGCCCGAACCCGGGACTAGCGTACACCGGGGAGCTGTTTTTT; CDR3aa: CASSPNPGLAYTGELFF
abundance: -; d_gene: -; j_gene: TRBJ1-1; len: 15; v_gene: TRBV13; CDR3nt: TGTGCCAGCAGCTTAGCGGGCTTAGGGGCCACTGAAGCTTTCTTT; CDR3aa: CASSLAGLGATEAFF
abundance: -; d_gene: -; j_gene: TRBJ2-7; len: 15; v_gene: TRBV21-1; CDR3nt: TGTGCCAGCAGCTTTGGACTAGCGGGGCCCTACGAGCAGTACTTC; CDR3aa: CASSFGLAGPYEQYF
abundance: -; d_gene: -; j_gene: TRBJ2-7; len: 17; v_gene: TRBV18; CDR3nt: TGTGCCAGCTCATATCAACCGGGGGGCGCGAGCTCCTACGAGCAGTACTTC; CDR3aa: CASSYQPGGASSYEQYF
abundance: -; d_gene: -; j_gene: TRBJ2-3; len: 16; v_gene: TRBV7-2; CDR3nt: TGTGCCAGCAGCTTAGGGTTTGGGTTCAGCACAGATACGCAGTATTTT; CDR3aa: CASSLGFGFSTDTQYF
abundance: few; d_gene: -; j_gene: TRBJ2-7; len: 13; v_gene: TRBV29-1; CDR3nt: TGCAGCGCGGGGTGGGGTTTCTCCTACGAGCAGTACTTC; CDR3aa: CSAGWGFSYEQYF
abundance: -; d_gene: -; j_gene: TRBJ2-7; len: 13; v_gene: TRBV4-2; CDR3nt: TGTGCCAGCAGCCCCAGAGGGGACTACGAGCAGTACTTC; CDR3aa: CASSPRGDYEQYF
abundance: -; d_gene: -; j_gene: TRBJ2-2; len: 12; v_gene: TRBV25-1; CDR3nt: TGTGCCAGCTCCGGATTGGACGGGGAGCTGTTTTTT; CDR3aa: CASSGLDGELFF
abundance: few; d_gene: -; j_gene: TRBJ1-2; len: 12; v_gene: TRBV9; CDR3nt: TGTGCCAGCAGCGCTGACATAGGCGGCTACACCTTC; CDR3aa: CASSADIGGYTF
abundance: -; d_gene: -; j_gene: TRBJ2-7; len: 16; v_gene: TRBV27; CDR3nt: -; CDR3aa: CASSTSTSGSSYEQYF
abundance: -; d_gene: -; j_gene: TRBJ1-5; len: 16; v_gene: TRBV6-6; CDR3nt: TGTGCCAGCAGTTCGTACGGGGGGGGATCTTATCAGCCCCAGCATTTT; CDR3aa: CASSSYGGGSYQPQHF
abundance: -; d_gene: TRBD2; j_gene: TRBJ2-7; len: 16; v_gene: TRBV4-1; CDR3nt: TGCGCCAGCAGCTCCTCGGGACTAGCGGGAGCGGGAGAGCAGTACTTC; CDR3aa: CASSSSGLAGAGEQYF
abundance: -; d_gene: -; j_gene: TRBJ2-3; len: 19; v_gene: TRBV21-1; CDR3nt: TGTGCCAGCAGCAAAATAAGGCGGGGGCCAGTCCAGGACACAGATACGCAGTATTTT; CDR3aa: CASSKIRRGPVQDTDTQYF
abundance: -; d_gene: -; j_gene: TRBJ2-7; len: 15; v_gene: TRBV5-6; CDR3nt: TGTGCCAGCAGCCCTAGGGCAGGGAGCTCCTACGAGCAGTACTTC; CDR3aa: CASSPRAGSSYEQYF
abundance: -; d_gene: TRBD1; j_gene: TRBJ2-7; len: 13; v_gene: TRBV13; CDR3nt: TGTGCCAGCAGCATGACAGGGGTTGAAGAGCAGTACTTC; CDR3aa: CASSMTGVEEQYF
abundance: -; d_gene: TRBD1; j_gene: TRBJ2-5; len: 13; v_gene: TRBV29-1; CDR3nt: TGCAGCGCGGAGACAGGGCTAAGGGAGACCCAGTACTTC; CDR3aa: CSAETGLRETQYF
abundance: -; d_gene: -; j_gene: TRBJ2-2; len: 13; v_gene: TRBV5-1; CDR3nt: TGCGCCAGCAGCGGGGAGTACACCGGGGAGCTGTTTTTT; CDR3aa: CASSGEYTGELFF
abundance: -; d_gene: -; j_gene: TRBJ1-3; len: 16; v_gene: TRBV7-6; CDR3nt: TGTGCCAGCAGCTTGCTGGGACAAGTCTCTGGAAACACCATATATTTT; CDR3aa: CASSLLGQVSGNTIYF
abundance: once; d_gene: -; j_gene: TRBJ2-7; len: 15; v_gene: TRBV6-1; CDR3nt: TGTGCCAGCAGTGAAGGGGCAGTGAGGACCTACGAGCAGTACTTC; CDR3aa: CASSEGAVRTYEQYF
abundance: -; d_gene: -; j_gene: TRBJ1-1; len: 11; v_gene: TRBV28; CDR3nt: TGTGCCACAGGGAGGGGCACTGAAGCTTTCTTT; CDR3aa: CATGRGTEAFF
abundance: -; d_gene: TRBD2; j_gene: TRBJ2-3; len: 15; v_gene: TRBV29-1; CDR3nt: TGCAGCGCTACAGCGGCTAGCGGAGCCACAGATACGCAGTATTTT; CDR3aa: CSATAASGATDTQYF
abundance: -; d_gene: -; j_gene: TRBJ2-6; len: 16; v_gene: TRBV9; CDR3nt: TGTGCCAGCAGCCCCCGGTGGGGGGCCGGGGCCAACGTCCTGACTTTC; CDR3aa: CASSPRWGAGANVLTF
abundance: few; d_gene: -; j_gene: TRBJ2-7; len: 14; v_gene: TRBV4-1; CDR3nt: TGCGCCAGCAGCCAAGGGCCGGGGTTCTACGAGCAGTACTTC; CDR3aa: CASSQGPGFYEQYF
abundance: once; d_gene: TRBD2; j_gene: TRBJ2-3; len: 16; v_gene: TRBV5-1; CDR3nt: TGCGCCAGCACCATGAGGGGCGGGGGGCGAACAGATACGCAGTATTTT; CDR3aa: CASTMRGGGRTDTQYF
abundance: few; d_gene: -; j_gene: TRBJ2-1; len: 15; v_gene: TRBV7-2; CDR3nt: TGTGCCAGCAGCGTACCAGGGGCAAGGTACAATGAGCAGTTCTTC; CDR3aa: CASSVPGARYNEQFF
abundance: -; d_gene: -; j_gene: TRBJ1-2; len: 14; v_gene: TRBV5-1; CDR3nt: TGCGCCAGCAGCTTGGTGGTAGGGGACTATGGCTACACCTTC; CDR3aa: CASSLVVGDYGYTF
abundance: once; d_gene: -; j_gene: TRBJ2-7; len: 14; v_gene: TRBV5-1; CDR3nt: TGCGCCAGCAGCTTGGCAAGTGGGACGTGGGAGCAGTACTTC; CDR3aa: CASSLASGTWEQYF